These 13 T cell receptor beta chains were all obtained from the same sample, sequenced in a study of graft-versus-host responses after intestinal transplantation. Their specific antigens are unknown. Measured with immunoSEQ multiplex PCR; TCRdb has only the in-frame clones, and not every one. Here the sample spans 99,000 or so clones, roughly 87% being singletons. Sequencing used unstimulated CD4+ T cells sorted from spleen or lymph node cells, obtained before intestinal transplant. The receptors stem from a human donor who received an intestinal transplant.

The chain links TRBV10-3 to TRBJ2-1; 11 bases map to TRBD2. Germline CDR1 ENHRY, CDR2 SYGVKD. J lost 6 bases, V lost 10 bases, and 8 bases had no gene match. This CDR3 has 14 amino acids. For the CDR3, the DNA is TGTGCCACCCGAGTAACTAGCGGGAGCAATGAGCAGTTCTTC. It encodes CATRVTSGSNEQFF.

The V call is TRBV5-1, the J call TRBJ2-3, with TRBD2 matching over 9 bases. The CDR3 is made up of 15 amino acids. Germline V gives CDR1 SGHRS, CDR2 YFSETQ. Losses at the gene ends were 4 bases for V and 0 bases for J; bases not matched to a gene: 3. CDR3 loop: CASSKRGASTDTQYF. CDR3 DNA sequence: TGCGCCAGCAGCAAGCGGGGGGCTAGCACAGATACGCAGTATTTT. Filled out from reference TRBV5-1 and TRBJ2-3, the complete variable domain reads KAGVTQTPRYLIKTRGQQVTLSCSPISGHRSVSWYQQTPGQGLQFLFEYFSETQRNKGNFPGRFSGRQFSNSRSEMNVSTLELGDSALYLCASSKRGASTDTQYFGPGTRLTVL.

V usage is TRBV28 and J usage is TRBJ2-3; D gene uncertain. The CDR3 has 16 residues. V was cut by 3 bases and J by 0 bases, with 13 bases left in between. The germline V gene encodes CDR1 MDHEN and CDR2 SYDVKM. CDR3 region: CASSFGITSSTDTQYF. The CDR3 DNA follows: TGTGCCAGCAGTTTTGGAATAACTTCTAGCACAGATACGCAGTATTTT.

The J gene is TRBJ2-5, the V gene TRBV27, with 9 bases fitting TRBD1. CDR3 length equals 14 residues. The germline V gene encodes CDR1 MNHEY and CDR2 SMNVEV (reference sequence). Losses at the gene ends were 3 bases for V and 3 bases for J; bases not matched to a gene: 2. The CDR3 protein is CASSFRTGEETQYF. CDR3 nucleotide sequence: TGTGCCAGCAGTTTCCGGACAGGGGAAGAGACCCAGTACTTC.

The chain is built from TRBV6-5 and TRBJ1-6; D not resolved. V gave up 6 bases and J gave up 5 bases, with 11 bases separating them. The CDR3 length is 14 residues. The germline CDR1 and CDR2 sequences are MNHEY and SVGAGI. As DNA, the CDR3 is TGTGCCAGCAGCGTGACGGCAAATAATTCACCCCTCCACTTT. This codes for CASSVTANNSPLHF.

This clone was picked up one time. The rearrangement uses TRBV13 and TRBJ2-3; perhaps TRBD2 as D (6 bases). In germline, CDR1 is PRHDT, CDR2 FYEKMQ (reference sequence). V shed 2 bases and J shed 2 bases, with 14 bases lying between them. CDR3 length: 16 amino acids. This chain's CDR3 is CASSLLGREATDTQYF. As DNA, the CDR3 is TGTGCCAGCAGCTTACTGGGCAGGGAGGCCACAGATACGCAGTATTTT.

The rearrangement uses TRBV6-1 and TRBJ2-7, with no clear D. Germline V lookup: CDR1 MNHNS, CDR2 SASEGT. The CDR3 covers 13 residues. The ends were cut back, 4 bases at V and 2 bases at J, with 9 bases in the middle. For the CDR3, the DNA is TGTGCCAGCAGTGCCGGACGAGCCTACGAGCAGTACTTC. Amino acid sequence: CASSAGRAYEQYF.

The chain employs TRBV19 and TRBJ1-1; D gene unclear. Trimming removed 3 bases from V and 1 base from J, with 6 bases in between. The CDR3 contains 13 residues. The germline gives CDR1 LNHDA, CDR2 SQIVND (reference sequence). CDR3 nucleotides: TGTGCCAGTAGTATGACCCAGAACACTGAAGCTTTCTTT. Amino acids: CASSMTQNTEAFF.

V usage is TRBV11-2 and J usage is TRBJ2-3, with 12 bases that match TRBD2. V lost 2 bases to trimming and J lost 4 bases; unmatched junction nucleotides: 7. The germline V gene encodes CDR1 SGHAT and CDR2 FQNNGV. CDR3 length: 17 residues. The CDR3 DNA follows: TGTGCCAGCAGCTTACTAGCGGGGGGGCCGAAGTCAGATACGCAGTATTTT. Protein sequence: CASSLLAGGPKSDTQYF.

The chain has TRBV6-1 and TRBJ1-6; the match to TRBD1 covers 9 bases. V was clipped by 6 bases and J by 10 bases; unmatched bases: 10. This CDR3 spans 15 amino acids. Germline lookup yields CDR1 MNHNS and CDR2 SASEGT. CDR3 nucleotides: TGTGCCAGCAGCCCCGCAACAGGGGGCAGGTCACCCCTCCACTTT. It codes for CASSPATGGRSPLHF.

V and J are TRBV6-1 and TRBJ1-2; D unclear. V was pared by 6 bases and J by 4 bases, with 9 bases between. From germline, CDR1 is MNHNS and CDR2 SASEGT. There are 12 residues in the CDR3. The CDR3: CASSPGGYGYTF. CDR3 DNA: TGTGCCAGCAGCCCCGGTGGCTATGGCTACACCTTC.

The genes are TRBV6-7 and TRBJ2-7, with 10 bases identical to TRBD2. TRBV6-7 is labeled an ORF, and its function is uncertain. With 9 bases clipped from V and 6 bases from J, the junction kept 5 bases outside the gene matches. This CDR3 has 12 residues. CDR3 DNA sequence: TGTGCCAGACCTAGCGGGAGAGTCGAGCAGTACTTC. This codes for CARPSGRVEQYF.

The J gene is TRBJ1-2, the V gene TRBV28; D is possibly TRBD1 (5 bases). V lost 3 bases and J lost 1, with 12 bases in between. Germline V gene sequence: CDR1 MDHEN, CDR2 SYDVKM. The CDR3 is made up of 15 amino acids. The CDR3 here is CASSFGGDDNYGYTF. The CDR3 DNA follows: TGTGCCAGCAGTTTTGGGGGAGACGATAACTATGGCTACACCTTC.